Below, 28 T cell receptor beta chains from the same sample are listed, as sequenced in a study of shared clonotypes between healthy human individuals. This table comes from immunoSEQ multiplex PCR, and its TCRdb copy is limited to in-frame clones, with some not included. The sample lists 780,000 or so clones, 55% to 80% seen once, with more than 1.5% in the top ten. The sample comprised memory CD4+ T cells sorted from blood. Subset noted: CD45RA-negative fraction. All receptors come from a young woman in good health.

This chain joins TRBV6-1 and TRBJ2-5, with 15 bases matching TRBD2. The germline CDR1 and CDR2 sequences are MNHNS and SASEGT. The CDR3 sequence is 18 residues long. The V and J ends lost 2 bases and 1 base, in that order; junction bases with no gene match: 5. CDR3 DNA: TGTGCCAGCAGTGAATTAGTGGGACTAGCGGGAGGCCAAGAGACCCAGTACTTC. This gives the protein CASSELVGLAGGQETQYF.

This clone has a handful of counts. CDR3 bases: TGTGCCAGCAGCTTTAAGGGGACTGGGGCCAACGTCCTGACTTTC. Translation gives CASSFKGTGANVLTF. The J gene is TRBJ2-6, the V gene TRBV7-9, with a weak D call TRBD1 (5 bases). Germline CDR1 is SEHNR and CDR2 is FQNEAQ (reference sequence). The CDR3 loop spans 15 amino acids. V lost 3 bases, J lost 2 bases, and 8 bases lay in between.

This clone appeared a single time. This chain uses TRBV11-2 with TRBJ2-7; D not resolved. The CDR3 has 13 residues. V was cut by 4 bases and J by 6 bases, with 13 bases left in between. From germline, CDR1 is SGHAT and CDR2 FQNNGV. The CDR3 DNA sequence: TGTGCCAGCAGCTACGGACCCAGCTCCGAGCAGTACTTC. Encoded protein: CASSYGPSSEQYF.

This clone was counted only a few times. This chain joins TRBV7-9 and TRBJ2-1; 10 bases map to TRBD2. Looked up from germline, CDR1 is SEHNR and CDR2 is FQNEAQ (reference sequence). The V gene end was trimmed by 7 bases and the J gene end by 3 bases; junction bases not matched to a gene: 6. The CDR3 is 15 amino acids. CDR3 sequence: CASTLAGALYNEQFF. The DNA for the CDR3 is TGTGCCAGCACCCTAGCGGGAGCGCTCTACAATGAGCAGTTCTTC.

The DNA for the CDR3 is TGTGCCAGCAGCCGAGGGACAGACCAAGAGACCCAGTACTTC. Residues: CASSRGTDQETQYF. V gene TRBV14 combines with J gene TRBJ2-5, with 7 nucleotides matching TRBD1. This CDR3 has 14 amino acids. With V trimmed by 4 bases and J by 0 bases, 2 bases remained unmatched. The V gene's germline CDR1 is SGHDN and CDR2 FVKESK.

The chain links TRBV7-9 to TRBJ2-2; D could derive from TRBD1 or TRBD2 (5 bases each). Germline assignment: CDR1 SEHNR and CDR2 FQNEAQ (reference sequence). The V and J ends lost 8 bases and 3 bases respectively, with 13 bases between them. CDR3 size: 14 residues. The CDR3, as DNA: TGTGCCAGCCCGGGACGGACTGACACCGGGGAGCTGTTTTTT. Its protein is CASPGRTDTGELFF.

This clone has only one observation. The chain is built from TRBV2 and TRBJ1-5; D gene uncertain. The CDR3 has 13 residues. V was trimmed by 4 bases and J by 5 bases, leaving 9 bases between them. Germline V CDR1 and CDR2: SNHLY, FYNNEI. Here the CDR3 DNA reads TGTGCCAGCAGTGTCGACGGGGATCAGCCCCAGCATTTT. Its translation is CASSVDGDQPQHF. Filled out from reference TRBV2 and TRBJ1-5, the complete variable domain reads EPEVTQTPSHQVTQMGQEVILRCVPISNHLYFYWYRQILGQKVEFLVSFYNNEISEKSEIFDDQFSVERPDGSNFTLKIRSTKLEDSAMYFCASSVDGDQPQHFGDGTRLSIL.

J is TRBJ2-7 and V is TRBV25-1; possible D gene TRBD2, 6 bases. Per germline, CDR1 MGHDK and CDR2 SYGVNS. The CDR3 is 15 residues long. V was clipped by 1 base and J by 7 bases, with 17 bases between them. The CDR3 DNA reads TGTGCCAGCAGTGAATTCGGGGGAGCTCCGGGGGAGCAGTACTTC. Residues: CASSEFGGAPGEQYF.

This CDR3 is CASQRTFQETQYF. CDR3 DNA: TGTGCCAGCCAAAGGACATTCCAAGAGACCCAGTACTTC. V is TRBV30 and J is TRBJ2-5; TRBD1 might be the D (5 bases). V was clipped by 8 bases and J by 1 base, with 14 bases between them. Germline CDR1 reads GTSNPN; CDR2 reads SVGIG (reference sequence). The CDR3 is made up of 13 amino acids.

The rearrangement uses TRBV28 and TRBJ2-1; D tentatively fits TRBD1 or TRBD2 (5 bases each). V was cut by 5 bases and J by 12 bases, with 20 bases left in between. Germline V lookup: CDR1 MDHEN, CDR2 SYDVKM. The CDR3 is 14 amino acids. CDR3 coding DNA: TGTGCCAGCAGTACCACGTTGCAGCGAGGGGTGCAGTTCTTC. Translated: CASSTTLQRGVQFF.

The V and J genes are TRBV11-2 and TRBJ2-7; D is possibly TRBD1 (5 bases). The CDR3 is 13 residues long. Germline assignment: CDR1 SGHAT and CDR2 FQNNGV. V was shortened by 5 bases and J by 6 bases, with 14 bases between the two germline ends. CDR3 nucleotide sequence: TGTGCCAGCAGCCCGGTAGGCAGGGTCGAGCAGTACTTC. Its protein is CASSPVGRVEQYF.

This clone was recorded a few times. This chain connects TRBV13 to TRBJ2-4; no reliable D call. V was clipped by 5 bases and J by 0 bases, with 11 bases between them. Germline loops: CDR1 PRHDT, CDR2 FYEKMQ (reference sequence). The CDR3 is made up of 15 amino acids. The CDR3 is CASSPKTLAKNIQYF. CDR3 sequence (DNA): TGTGCCAGCAGCCCGAAGACCCTAGCCAAAAACATTCAGTACTTC.

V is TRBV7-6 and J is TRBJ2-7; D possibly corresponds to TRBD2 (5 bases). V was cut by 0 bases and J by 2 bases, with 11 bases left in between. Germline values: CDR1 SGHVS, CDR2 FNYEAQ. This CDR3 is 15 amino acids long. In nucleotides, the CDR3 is TGTGCCAGCAGCTTAGCAGTCGGGATCACCTACGAGCAGTACTTC. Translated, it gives CASSLAVGITYEQYF.

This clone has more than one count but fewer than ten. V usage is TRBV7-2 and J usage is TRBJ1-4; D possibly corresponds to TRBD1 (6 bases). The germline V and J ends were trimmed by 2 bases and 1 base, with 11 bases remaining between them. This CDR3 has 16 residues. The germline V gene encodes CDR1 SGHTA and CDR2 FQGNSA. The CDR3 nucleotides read TGTGCCAGCAGCTTAATGGGGGGGCGAACTAATGAAAAACTGTTTTTT. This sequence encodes CASSLMGGRTNEKLFF.

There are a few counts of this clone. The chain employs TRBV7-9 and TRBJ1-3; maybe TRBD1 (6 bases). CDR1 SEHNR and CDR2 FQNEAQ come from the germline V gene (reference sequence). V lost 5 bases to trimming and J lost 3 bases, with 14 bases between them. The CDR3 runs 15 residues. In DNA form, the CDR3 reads TGTGCCAGCAGCCGGACAGCTCGCCGTGGAAACACCATATATTTT. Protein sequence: CASSRTARRGNTIYF. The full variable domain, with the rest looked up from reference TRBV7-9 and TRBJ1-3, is DTGVSQNPRHKITKRGQNVTFRCDPISEHNRLYWYRQTLGQGPEFLTYFQNEAQLEKSRLLSDRFSAERPKGSFSTLEIQRTEQGDSAMYLCASSRTARRGNTIYFGEGSWLTVV.

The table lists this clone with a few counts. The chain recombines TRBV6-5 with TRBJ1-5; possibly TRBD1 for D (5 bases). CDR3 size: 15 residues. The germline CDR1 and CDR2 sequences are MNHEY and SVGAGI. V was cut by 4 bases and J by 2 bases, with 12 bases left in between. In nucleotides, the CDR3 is TGTGCCAGCAGTTTCGCCCAGGGAGGCAATCAGCCCCAGCATTTT. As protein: CASSFAQGGNQPQHF.

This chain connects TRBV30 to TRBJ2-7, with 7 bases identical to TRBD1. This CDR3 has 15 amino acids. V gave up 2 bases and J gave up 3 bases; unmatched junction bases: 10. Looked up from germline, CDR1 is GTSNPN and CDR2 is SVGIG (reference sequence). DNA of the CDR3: TGTGCCTGGAGTTCCTCCCCGGCAGGGGGCTACGAGCAGTACTTC. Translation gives CAWSSSPAGGYEQYF. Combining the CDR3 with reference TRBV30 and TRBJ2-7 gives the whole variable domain SQTIHQWPATLVQPVGSPLSLECTVEGTSNPNLYWYRQAAGRGLQLLFYSVGIGQISSEVPQNLSASRPQDRQFILSSKKLLLSDSGFYLCAWSSSPAGGYEQYFGPGTRLTVT.

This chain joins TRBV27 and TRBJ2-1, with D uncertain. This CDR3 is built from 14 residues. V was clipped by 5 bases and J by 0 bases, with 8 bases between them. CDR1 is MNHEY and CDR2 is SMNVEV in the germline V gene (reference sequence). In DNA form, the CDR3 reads TGTGCCAGCAGTCATCAATCCTCCTACAATGAGCAGTTCTTC. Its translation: CASSHQSSYNEQFF.

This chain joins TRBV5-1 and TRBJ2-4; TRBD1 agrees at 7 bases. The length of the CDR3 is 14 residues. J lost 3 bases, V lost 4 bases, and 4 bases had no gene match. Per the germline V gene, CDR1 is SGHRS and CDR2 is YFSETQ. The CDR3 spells CASSAGTDKNIQYF. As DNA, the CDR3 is TGCGCCAGCAGCGCCGGGACAGACAAAAACATTCAGTACTTC.

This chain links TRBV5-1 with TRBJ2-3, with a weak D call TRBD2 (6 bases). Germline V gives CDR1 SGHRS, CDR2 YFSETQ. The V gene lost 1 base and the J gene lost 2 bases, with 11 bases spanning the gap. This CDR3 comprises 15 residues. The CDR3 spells CASSLQDYSTDTQYF. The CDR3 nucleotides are TGCGCCAGCAGCTTGCAGGACTATTCCACAGATACGCAGTATTTT. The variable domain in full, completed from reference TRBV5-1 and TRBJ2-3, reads KAGVTQTPRYLIKTRGQQVTLSCSPISGHRSVSWYQQTPGQGLQFLFEYFSETQRNKGNFPGRFSGRQFSNSRSEMNVSTLELGDSALYLCASSLQDYSTDTQYFGPGTRLTVL.

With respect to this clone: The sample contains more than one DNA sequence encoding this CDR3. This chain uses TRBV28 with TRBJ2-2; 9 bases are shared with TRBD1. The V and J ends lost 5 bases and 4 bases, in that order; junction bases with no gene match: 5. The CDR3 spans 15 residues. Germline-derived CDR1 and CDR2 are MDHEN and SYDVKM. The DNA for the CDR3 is TGTGCCAGCAGTCTACAGGGGGCGGGCACCGGGGAGCTGTTTTTT. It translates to CASSLQGAGTGELFF.

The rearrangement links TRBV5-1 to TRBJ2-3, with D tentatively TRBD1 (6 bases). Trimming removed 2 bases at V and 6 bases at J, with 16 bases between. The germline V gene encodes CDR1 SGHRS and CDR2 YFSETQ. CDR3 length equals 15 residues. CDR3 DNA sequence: TGCGCCAGCAGCTTTTCGACAGGTGGTTCGGATACGCAGTATTTT. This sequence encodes CASSFSTGGSDTQYF.

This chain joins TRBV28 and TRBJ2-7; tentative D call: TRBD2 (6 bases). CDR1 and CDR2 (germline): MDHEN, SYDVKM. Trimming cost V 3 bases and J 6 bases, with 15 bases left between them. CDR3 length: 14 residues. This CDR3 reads CASSLGGGPSEQYF. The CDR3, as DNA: TGTGCCAGCAGTTTGGGTGGAGGGCCCTCCGAGCAGTACTTC. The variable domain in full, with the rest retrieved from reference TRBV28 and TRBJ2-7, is DVKVTQSSRYLVKRTGEKVFLECVQDMDHENMFWYRQDPGLGLRLIYFSYDVKMKEKGDIPEGYSVSREKKERFSLILESASTNQTSMYLCASSLGGGPSEQYFGPGTRLTVT.

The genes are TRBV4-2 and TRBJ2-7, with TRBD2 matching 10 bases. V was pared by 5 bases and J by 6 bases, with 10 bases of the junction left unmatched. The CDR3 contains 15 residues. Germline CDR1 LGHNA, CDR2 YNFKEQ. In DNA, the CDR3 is TGTGCCAGCAGCTTGGGACTAGCGATATCGACCGAGCAGTACTTC. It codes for CASSLGLAISTEQYF.

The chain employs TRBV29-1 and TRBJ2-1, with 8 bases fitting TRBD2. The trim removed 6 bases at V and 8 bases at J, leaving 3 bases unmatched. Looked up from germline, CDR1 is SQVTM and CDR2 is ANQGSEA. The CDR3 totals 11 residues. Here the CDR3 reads CSVSGSYEQFF. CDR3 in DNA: TGCAGCGTGAGCGGGAGCTATGAGCAGTTCTTC.

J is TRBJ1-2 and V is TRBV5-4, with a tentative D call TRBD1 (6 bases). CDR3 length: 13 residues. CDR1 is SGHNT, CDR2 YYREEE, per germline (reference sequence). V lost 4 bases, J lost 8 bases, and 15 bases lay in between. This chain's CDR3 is CASSLDRSEGYTF. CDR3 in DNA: TGTGCCAGCAGCCTCGACAGGTCTGAAGGCTACACCTTC.

The CDR3 DNA follows: TGTGCCAGCAGAGTCTCTACCGGGACTGTTAACTATGGCTACACCTTC. It translates to CASRVSTGTVNYGYTF. This chain joins TRBV2 and TRBJ1-2; D may be TRBD1 (5 bases). Looked up from germline, CDR1 is SNHLY and CDR2 is FYNNEI. The CDR3 loop spans 16 amino acids. The V gene lost 6 bases and the J gene lost 1 base, with 18 bases spanning the gap. Full variable domain (missing parts from reference TRBV2 and TRBJ1-2): EPEVTQTPSHQVTQMGQEVILRCVPISNHLYFYWYRQILGQKVEFLVSFYNNEISEKSEIFDDQFSVERPDGSNFTLKIRSTKLEDSAMYFCASRVSTGTVNYGYTFGSGTRLTVV.

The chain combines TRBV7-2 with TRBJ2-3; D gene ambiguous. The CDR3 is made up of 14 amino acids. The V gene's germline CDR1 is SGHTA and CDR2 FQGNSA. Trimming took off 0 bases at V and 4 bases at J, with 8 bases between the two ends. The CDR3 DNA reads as TGTGCCAGCAGCTTAGCGAGTGGCCCAGATACGCAGTATTTT. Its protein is CASSLASGPDTQYF. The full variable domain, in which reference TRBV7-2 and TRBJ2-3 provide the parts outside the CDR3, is GAGVSQSPSNKVTEKGKDVELRCDPISGHTALYWYRQSLGQGLEFLIYFQGNSAPDKSGLPSDRFSAERTGGSVSTLTIQRTQQEDSAVYLCASSLASGPDTQYFGPGTRLTVL.